This T cell receptor beta chain was found in a study of human T cells and chemical hapten exposure. As regards this clonotype: Its antigen remains unknown.

TCRdb processed the 5' RACE reads anew with MiXCR; each CDR3 protein has one entry. The sample holds about 81,000 distinct CDR3 sequences, roughly 7.7% seen once. Researchers extracted total RNA from unfractionated whole blood. Whole-study results and caveats: Unchanged with DPC sensitization were TCRs above 1 in 1000 frequency.

V lost 2 bases, J lost 1 base, and 3 bases stayed unmatched. The CDR3 contains 15 residues. Germline CDR1 is MGHRA and CDR2 is YSYEKL. This TCR was recovered from a male donor in good health. This chain uses TRBV4-1 with TRBJ1-2, with 8 bases identical to TRBD1. For the CDR3, the DNA is TGCGCCAGCAGCCAATTACAGGGGGATAACTATGGCTACACCTTC. It yields the protein CASSQLQGDNYGYTF.